This T cell receptor beta chain was recorded in a study of blood T cell repertoires in COVID-19. Across the study: Sample material is recorded as cDNA or gDNA derived from T cells, B-cell-depleted T cells, or PBMCs.

This clone appeared a single time. Assay used: immunoSEQ multiplex PCR; TCRdb lists only in-frame clones, some missing. The sample includes 95,000 to 100,000 clones, about 90% of them seen just once. Germline lookup yields CDR1 SEHNR and CDR2 FQNEAQ (reference sequence). The CDR3 contains 16 residues. Losses at the gene ends were 0 bases for V and 6 bases for J; bases not matched to a gene: 3. V and J are TRBV7-9 and TRBJ1-6; the match to TRBD1 covers 9 bases. This TCR came from a man aged 50-60 years with acute or convalescent COVID-19. The sequencing input was peripheral blood. DNA of the CDR3: TGTGCCAGCAGCTTAGCCGGGACAGGGTCTAATTCACCCCTCCACTTT. Its protein product is CASSLAGTGSNSPLHF.